This is a list of T cell receptor beta chains from one sample in a study of blood T cell repertoires in COVID-19. Sequencing used immunoSEQ multiplex PCR; TCRdb keeps in-frame clones, though not all of them. The sample holds under 250,000 clones, approximately 80% seen once. Sequences were obtained from peripheral blood. These receptors were obtained from an elderly man with acute or convalescent COVID-19. The CDR3 runs from the conserved cysteine through the conserved F or W. D genes are given only for firm matches. Where a row states a size, it is once, few, many or the class of an expanded clone; other rows omit it.

TRBJ2-3,-,-,TRBV6-5,TGTGCCAGCTCCGTCACGGGTTCAGATACGCAGTATTTT,CASSVTGSDTQYF
TRBJ2-7,-,-,TRBV18,TGTGCCAGCTCACTAAAGAATCGGGGAATTTACGAGCAGTACTTC,CASSLKNRGIYEQYF
TRBJ1-5,TRBD1,-,TRBV12-3/TRBV12-4,TGTGCCAGCAGTATACAGGGGAATCAGCCCCAGCATTTT,CASSIQGNQPQHF
TRBJ1-6,-,-,TRBV6-1,TGTGCCAGCAGTGAAGACAGGTTTTATAATTCACCCCTCCACTTT,CASSEDRFYNSPLHF
TRBJ2-7,TRBD2,-,TRBV27,TGTGCCAGCAGTTCGGCGGGGGGGCCGCAGATTTCCCTTTCCTCCTACGAGCAGTACTTC,CASSSAGGPQISLSSYEQYF
TRBJ2-2,TRBD2,-,TRBV18,TGTGCCAGCTCACCACCGGGACTAGCGACGAACACCGGGGAGCTGTTTTTT,CASSPPGLATNTGELFF
TRBJ2-2,TRBD2,-,TRBV10-3,TGTGCCATCAGTGAGTCAGCTAGCGGGAGCGGGGAGCTGTTTTTT,CAISESASGSGELFF
TRBJ1-6,-,few,TRBV10-3,TGTGCCATCAGTGAGTCGAATTCGGGGAACTCACCCCTCCACTTT,CAISESNSGNSPLHF
TRBJ2-1,-,-,TRBV24-1,TGTGCCACCAGTGATTTCGGAGGGTTCGACAATGAGCAGTTCTTC,CATSDFGGFDNEQFF
TRBJ2-5,-,once,TRBV5-1,TGCGCCAGCAGCCCGGGTGTCGAAGAGACCCAGTACTTC,CASSPGVEETQYF
TRBJ2-3,TRBD1,-,TRBV19,TGTGCCAGTAGTATAGCCGGGGACAGGATCACCTTTGTCGATACGCAGTATTTT,CASSIAGDRITFVDTQYF
TRBJ1-2,-,-,TRBV5-4,TGTGCCAGCAGCCCTTCGACAGGTCCCTATGGCTACACCTTC,CASSPSTGPYGYTF
TRBJ2-2,TRBD1,-,TRBV29-1,TGCAGCGGAACCGGGACAGCCTTCGGGGAGCTGTTTTTT,CSGTGTAFGELFF
TRBJ2-7,-,-,TRBV30,TGTGCCTGGAGTGCCACAGCCGGGACACGATACGAGCAGTACTTC,CAWSATAGTRYEQYF
TRBJ1-4,-,-,TRBV28,TGTGCCAGCAGTGCTAACCGAAGAAAACTGTTTTTT,CASSANRRKLFF
TRBJ2-7,-,once,TRBV29-1,TGCAGCGTTGAAGGGGCAGTTTCCTCACAGCAGTACTTC,CSVEGAVSSQQYF
TRBJ2-1,TRBD2,-,TRBV5-1,TGCGCCAGCAGCTTGCTCGGGGGGAATGAGCAGTTCTTC,CASSLLGGNEQFF
TRBJ2-1,-,-,TRBV4-2,TGTGCCAGCAGCCAAGACGCGGGGCGTTCATTAAACTACTACAATGAGCAGTTCTTC,CASSQDAGRSLNYYNEQFF
TRBJ2-7,TRBD1,-,TRBV18,TGTGCCAGCTCACCAGTGACAGGGGGTCTCGGGGAGCAGTACTTC,CASSPVTGGLGEQYF
TRBJ2-1,-,-,TRBV10-3,TGTGCCATCAGTGACAGGGGAGGGGGCAATGAGCAGTTCTTC,CAISDRGGGNEQFF
TRBJ1-2,-,-,TRBV28,TGTGCCAGCAGTTTTTCGGGGGAAAGGGGCTACACCTTC,CASSFSGERGYTF
TRBJ1-1,TRBD1,-,TRBV18,TGTGCCAGCTCTCCTTTCCCGTTACAGGGGGGGAACACTGAAGCTTTCTTT,CASSPFPLQGGNTEAFF
TRBJ2-6,TRBD1,-,TRBV5-1,TGCGCCTCAGGGGGCGCGATTCCTGGGGCCAACGTCCTGACTTTC,CASGGAIPGANVLTF
TRBJ1-3,TRBD1,-,TRBV3-1/TRBV3-2,TGTGCCAGCTCCACTCGTCGACAGGGGGGAAACACCATATATTTT,CASSTRRQGGNTIYF
TRBJ1-6,-,-,TRBV7-8,TGTGCCAGCAGCTTAGGGCGGGGTTCACCCCTCCACTTT,CASSLGRGSPLHF
TRBJ2-7,TRBD2,-,TRBV14,TGTGCCAGCAGCCACCCGGGACTAGGGTTGTACGAGCAGTACTTC,CASSHPGLGLYEQYF
TRBJ2-7,TRBD1,few,TRBV5-1,TGCGCCAGCAGTCCTTACCGGGACAGGGGACCACACGAGCAGTACTTC,CASSPYRDRGPHEQYF